Below, 30 T cell receptor beta chains from the same sample are listed, as sequenced in a study of vaccination effects on CD4 cells after COVID-19. Antigens of these TCRs are unknown. The table came from immunoSEQ multiplex PCR; TCRdb's copy has only in-frame clones and leaves some out. The table includes approximately 25,000 clones, 80% to 90% detected once. Using viral peptide pools, the ViraFEST assay grew out antigen-specific CD4+ T cells prior to sequencing. Once cultured for approximately eleven days, the cells underwent separation to obtain CD4+ T cells. Two-dose BNT162b2 or mRNA-1273 vaccination was given to participants. This specimen consisted of CD4+ T cells from PBMCs cultured with HCoV-NL63 spike peptides, obtained after COVID-19 vaccination. Receptors were obtained from a human donor who received a COVID-19 vaccine. Some clones in this sample may be carry-over from other donors' samples.

The chain couples TRBV6-6 to TRBJ2-2; D may correspond to TRBD1 or TRBD2 (5 bases each). The CDR3 runs 15 residues. Trimming took 6 bases from V and 5 from J, leaving 16 bases between them. From germline, CDR1 is MNHNY and CDR2 SVGAGI (reference sequence). The DNA of the CDR3 is TGTGCCAGCAGAAACTCGGACTCAGGGACCGGGGAGCTGTTTTTT. It translates to CASRNSDSGTGELFF.

The chain is built from TRBV2 and TRBJ1-6; D is unclear. This CDR3 has 15 amino acids. Trimming cost V 4 bases and J 0 bases, with 7 bases left between them. Looked up from germline, CDR1 is SNHLY and CDR2 is FYNNEI. The CDR3 loop is CASSARSSYNSPLHF. CDR3 DNA sequence: TGTGCCAGCAGTGCGCGGAGCTCCTATAATTCACCCCTCCACTTT.

This chain links TRBV29-1 with TRBJ2-3; the D is unclear. CDR3 length equals 13 residues. Germline loops: CDR1 SQVTM, CDR2 ANQGSEA. Trimming stripped 1 base from V and 3 bases from J, with 8 bases between. CDR3: CSVEAKKTDTQYF. CDR3 nucleotide sequence: TGCAGCGTTGAAGCAAAAAAGACAGATACGCAGTATTTT.

CDR3 coding DNA: TGTGCCAGCAGTTATGAGGGGAAAGGGAGCTATAATTCACCCCTCCACTTT. Amino acid sequence: CASSYEGKGSYNSPLHF. The chain uses TRBV6-2 or TRBV6-3 and TRBJ1-6; D may be TRBD1 (5 bases). V lost 3 bases, J lost 3 bases, and 15 bases lay in between. This CDR3 contains 17 residues. Germline values: CDR1 MNHEY, CDR2 SVGEGT.

This rearrangement joins TRBV7-9 to TRBJ1-4; the D is unclear. The CDR3 runs 15 residues. V lost 1 base to trimming and J lost 4 bases, with 10 bases between them. Germline V gene lookup returns CDR1 SEHNR and CDR2 FQNEAQ (reference sequence). CDR3 loop: CASSLDLQFNEKLFF. CDR3 DNA: TGTGCCAGCAGCTTAGACCTTCAGTTTAATGAAAAACTGTTTTTT.

The CDR3 DNA reads TGTGCCTCTAGGCGGGGGGTGAACACTGAAGCTTTCTTT. Translated: CASRRGVNTEAFF. The rearrangement joins TRBV30 to TRBJ1-1, with D maybe TRBD1 (5 bases). Germline V CDR1 and CDR2: GTSNPN, SVGIG (reference sequence). This CDR3 spans 13 amino acids. Trimming shortened V by 7 bases and J by 0 bases, and 12 bases separated the two germline ends. The entire variable domain, with the rest obtained from reference TRBV30 and TRBJ1-1, is as follows: SQTIHQWPATLVQPVGSPLSLECTVEGTSNPNLYWYRQAAGRGLQLLFYSVGIGQISSEVPQNLSASRPQDRQFILSSKKLLLSDSGFYLCASRRGVNTEAFFGQGTRLTVV.

This clone was detected once. The chain uses TRBV4-1 and TRBJ2-5, with D possibly matching TRBD2 (5 bases). Trimming removed 1 base from V and 0 bases from J, with 15 bases in between. CDR1 and CDR2 (germline): MGHRA, YSYEKL. The CDR3 totals 17 residues. CDR3 nucleotides: TGCGCCAGCAGCCAAGGTGGGCTAGCTGGGTACCAAGAGACCCAGTACTTC. Encoded protein: CASSQGGLAGYQETQYF.

The J gene is TRBJ2-7, the V gene TRBV3-1 (or the pseudogene TRBV3-2); 7 bases fit TRBD2. V gave up 4 bases and J gave up 0 bases; unmatched junction bases: 6. The CDR3 length is 15 residues. The germline CDR1 and CDR2 sequences are LGHDT and YNNKEL (reference sequence). Here the CDR3 DNA reads TGTGCCAGCAGCCCCGGCGGGAGAAGCTCCTACGAGCAGTACTTC. This translates into CASSPGGRSSYEQYF.

The rearrangement uses TRBV19 and TRBJ2-5, with 8 bases fitting TRBD1. The CDR3 loop spans 14 amino acids. Germline values: CDR1 LNHDA, CDR2 SQIVND (reference sequence). Unmatched junction bases numbered 7, after V lost 6 bases and J lost 4 bases. The CDR3 DNA is TGTGCCAGTAGCAGGGACAGGTGGGGAGAGACCCAGTACTTC. Translation gives CASSRDRWGETQYF.

The J gene is TRBJ1-1, the V gene TRBV5-1, with unresolved D. Germline lookup yields CDR1 SGHRS and CDR2 YFSETQ. The germline V and J ends were trimmed by 2 bases and 0 bases, with 11 bases remaining between them. The CDR3 is 15 amino acids. CDR3 coding DNA: TGCGCCAGCAGCTTAAGGGTCGGGATGAACACTGAAGCTTTCTTT. Translated, it gives CASSLRVGMNTEAFF.

The rearrangement uses TRBV6-6 and TRBJ1-1; 8 bases match TRBD1. The CDR3 has 16 residues. Germline CDR1 is MNHNY and CDR2 is SVGAGI (reference sequence). Trimming took 0 bases from V and 3 from J; bases not matched to a gene: 6. In nucleotides, the CDR3 is TGTGCCAGCAGTTACTCGAGACAGGGGTTGTACACTGAAGCTTTCTTT. Protein product: CASSYSRQGLYTEAFF.

This sequence joins TRBV6-2 or TRBV6-3 and TRBJ2-4, with D possibly being TRBD1 or TRBD2 (5 bases each). Germline loops: CDR1 MNHEY, CDR2 SVGEGT. CDR3 length equals 15 residues. Trimming left V 4 bases short and J 1 base short, with 11 bases between. The CDR3 sequence: CASSWGTVAKNIQYF. The CDR3 DNA follows: TGTGCCAGCAGTTGGGGGACCGTGGCCAAAAACATTCAGTACTTC.

This clone was detected once. The chain links TRBV27 to TRBJ2-1; D is tentatively TRBD1 or TRBD2 (5 bases each). This CDR3 is 15 amino acids long. Germline assignment: CDR1 MNHEY and CDR2 SMNVEV (reference sequence). The V end was cut by 9 bases, the J end by 0 bases, with 15 bases between. CDR3 region: CASRRDATSYNEQFF. CDR3 nucleotides: TGTGCCAGTAGAAGGGACGCCACCTCCTACAATGAGCAGTTCTTC.

This chain uses TRBV5-1 with TRBJ1-4, with D perhaps TRBD1 (5 bases). CDR3 length: 14 amino acids. Trimming pared 1 base from V and 5 bases from J, leaving 9 bases between. Germline CDR1 and CDR2: SGHRS and YFSETQ. Written as DNA, the CDR3 is TGCGCCAGCAGCTTGACCGGGGGAAATGAAAAACTGTTTTTT. It yields the protein CASSLTGGNEKLFF.

The V gene is TRBV3-1 (or the pseudogene TRBV3-2), the J gene TRBJ1-3; 7 bases align to TRBD1. V dropped 3 bases and J dropped 4; count of bases not matched to a gene: 3. The CDR3 loop spans 14 amino acids. The V gene's germline CDR1 is LGHDT and CDR2 YNNKEL (reference sequence). DNA for the CDR3: TGTGCCAGCAGCCAGAGGGACAGAGGAAACACCATATATTTT. Translation gives CASSQRDRGNTIYF.

The J gene is TRBJ1-1, the V gene TRBV5-4; D perhaps matches TRBD1 (5 bases). Trimming pared 2 bases from V and 6 bases from J, leaving 17 bases between. Germline loops: CDR1 SGHNT, CDR2 YYREEE (reference sequence). CDR3 length: 15 amino acids. The CDR3, as DNA: TGTGCCAGCAGCTTTCAGGGCAGACCCAACCCTGAAGCTTTCTTT. Protein product: CASSFQGRPNPEAFF.

This clone was counted a single time. DNA for the CDR3: TGTGCCACCAGTGATTGGGACACACTCTATGGCTACACCTTC. This translates into CATSDWDTLYGYTF. The V gene is TRBV24-1, the J gene TRBJ1-2; a weak D match, TRBD1 (6 bases). Germline CDR1 reads KGHDR; CDR2 reads SFDVKD. There are 14 residues in the CDR3. Trimming removed 2 bases at V and 4 bases at J, with 10 bases between.

This clone was seen just once. The gene calls are TRBV29-1 and TRBJ2-3, with 10 positions matching TRBD1. V dropped 4 bases and J dropped 4; count of bases not matched to a gene: 14. Germline CDR1 SQVTM, CDR2 ANQGSEA. The CDR3 covers 17 residues. The CDR3 coding sequence is TGCAGCGTTGTGCTACGTCGGGACAGGGGTGGTGCAGATACGCAGTATTTT. Amino acids: CSVVLRRDRGGADTQYF.

The chain couples TRBV25-1 to TRBJ1-6; 9 bases are shared with TRBD1. Per the germline V gene, CDR1 is MGHDK and CDR2 is SYGVNS. Trimming took 5 bases from V and 8 from J; bases not matched to a gene: 7. The length of the CDR3 is 15 residues. The CDR3 reads CASSPQTGGHSPLHF. The CDR3 coding sequence is TGTGCCAGCAGTCCCCAGACAGGGGGGCATTCACCCCTCCACTTT.

The V call is TRBV3-1 (or the pseudogene TRBV3-2), the J call TRBJ2-2; 9 bases are a match to TRBD1. Germline V gene sequence: CDR1 LGHDT, CDR2 YNNKEL (reference sequence). The CDR3 is made up of 18 amino acids. V lost 0 bases and J lost 2; bases outside the gene matches: 7. Here the CDR3 DNA reads TGTGCCAGCAGCCAAGATCATCCGGGACAGGGAAACACCGGGGAGCTGTTTTTT. Translation: CASSQDHPGQGNTGELFF.

This clone has a single count. The V gene is TRBV21-1, the J gene TRBJ1-5; the table's TRBD1 call for D was not verified on the DNA. TRBV21-1 is given as a pseudogene. The CDR3 totals 14 residues. In DNA, the CDR3 is TGTGCCAGCAGCAATGTTGACCAGGAAAAGCCCCAGCATTTT. As protein: CASSNVDQEKPQHF.

As to this clone: Other DNA sequences of this sample code for an identical CDR3. The chain employs TRBV2 and TRBJ1-6; 7 bases agree with TRBD1. The germline CDR1 and CDR2 sequences are SNHLY and FYNNEI. The length of the CDR3 is 13 residues. The junction had 1 base not matched to a gene; V was cut back by 4 bases and J by 7 bases. The DNA for the CDR3 is TGTGCCAGCAGTGGACAGGGCAATTCACCCCTCCACTTT. Its protein is CASSGQGNSPLHF.

The genes are TRBV6-5 and TRBJ2-2; TRBD1 agrees at 9 bases. With 5 bases clipped from V and 10 bases from J, the junction kept 5 bases outside the gene matches. In germline, CDR1 is MNHEY, CDR2 SVGAGI. The CDR3 length is 13 residues. Here the CDR3 reads CASSPGQGKELFF. The DNA for the CDR3 is TGTGCCAGCAGTCCAGGACAGGGGAAGGAGCTGTTTTTT.

The rearrangement uses TRBV5-1 and TRBJ1-1; D is ambiguous. Germline V gene lookup returns CDR1 SGHRS and CDR2 YFSETQ. The CDR3 covers 15 residues. V was shortened by 5 bases and J by 3 bases, with 17 bases between the two germline ends. The CDR3 is CASSSFEFGYTEAFF. The CDR3 DNA reads as TGCGCCAGCAGTAGCTTCGAGTTCGGATACACTGAAGCTTTCTTT.

This sequence joins TRBV21-1 and TRBJ1-2. TRBV21-1 corresponds to a pseudogene. The CDR3 is 15 residues long. This chain's CDR3 is CASSNKKTPNYGYTF. The CDR3 nucleotides read TGTGCCAGCAGCAATAAAAAGACTCCTAACTATGGCTACACCTTC.

This CDR3 reads CASSQLGPDGYTF. DNA of the CDR3: TGTGCCAGCAGCCAATTGGGGCCCGATGGCTACACCTTC. This sequence joins TRBV3-1 (or the pseudogene TRBV3-2) and TRBJ1-2, with D possibly TRBD1 on 5 matching bases. The CDR3 loop spans 13 amino acids. Per the germline V gene, CDR1 is LGHDT and CDR2 is YNNKEL (reference sequence). The V and J ends lost 2 bases and 6 bases respectively, with 10 bases between them.

The gene calls are TRBV3-1 (or the pseudogene TRBV3-2) and TRBJ2-2; D is possibly TRBD2 (5 bases). Germline V gene lookup returns CDR1 LGHDT and CDR2 YNNKEL (reference sequence). This CDR3 is built from 12 residues. V was trimmed by 4 bases and J by 7 bases, leaving 7 bases between them. The CDR3: CASSRGNGELFF. DNA for the CDR3: TGTGCCAGCAGCCGAGGGAACGGGGAGCTGTTTTTT.

V is TRBV4-3 and J is TRBJ2-3; D call uncertain. CDR1 LGHNA and CDR2 YSLEER come from the germline V gene. This CDR3 spans 15 amino acids. V was pared by 0 bases and J by 1 base, with 8 bases between. This CDR3 reads CASSQDPRGTDTQYF. CDR3 nucleotide sequence: TGCGCCAGCAGCCAAGATCCTCGCGGCACAGATACGCAGTATTTT.

The chain combines TRBV5-1 with TRBJ1-1; TRBD1 is a possible D gene (5 bases). Germline values: CDR1 SGHRS, CDR2 YFSETQ. The CDR3 consists of 15 residues. Trimming took off 4 bases at V and 5 bases at J, with 18 bases between the two ends. In DNA form, the CDR3 reads TGCGCCAGCAGCCTGCTGGGGGGGTGGGTTACTGAAGCTTTCTTT. Its protein is CASSLLGGWVTEAFF.

This clone was seen once. This sequence joins TRBV6-5 and TRBJ2-1; D could derive from TRBD1 or TRBD2 (5 bases each). V dropped 8 bases and J dropped 4 bases, with 12 bases sitting between them. From germline, CDR1 is MNHEY and CDR2 SVGAGI. The CDR3 covers 13 residues. This CDR3 reads CASSRDGYNEQFF. The CDR3 bases are TGTGCCAGCTCCCGGGACGGATACAATGAGCAGTTCTTC.